The sequence of this T cell receptor (delta chain) was determined in a study of γδ T cells in repeated Plasmodium falciparum infection. TCRdb used CATT to re-call clones from the multiplex PCR reads. This sample yields 50,000 or so delta-chain clones, of which 1.5% to 2% are seen a single time; over 7% belongs to the top ten. In this sample, this clone turned up a few times. This DNA's translation differs at residue 7 from TCRdb's protein, which comes from a much larger clone; a read error is likely, and the protein shown is translated from the DNA. Flow sorting of PBMC yielded separate Vgamma9/Vdelta2+ and Vdelta2-negative gammadelta T cell populations for bulk repertoire analysis. Germline V gene sequence: CDR1 TSWWSYY, CDR2 QGS. Trimming removed 2 bases at V and 1 base at J, with 29 bases between. CDR3 length: 21 amino acids.

The source of this sequence is a pool of human donors (malaria-infected and uninfected, not separated). Sequencing used gamma-delta T cells from blood. J is TRDJ1 and V is TRDV1; the D gene is possibly TRDD3 (6 bases). The CDR3 sequence: CALGEFGPAHRGFRFTDKLIF. Here the CDR3 DNA reads TGTGCTCTTGGGGAATTTGGCCCAGCACACCGGGGATTCAGATTCACCGATAAACTCATCTTT.